This TCR beta chain was sequenced in a study of cytomegalovirus exposure and HLA in healthy donors. Findings of the study overall: Later analysis associated a missense DCLRE1C variant with TCR beta V- and J-gene trimming. TCR beta V segments were, for the most part, productive about 90% or about 30% of the time in an earlier analysis.

Comments on this clone: Its target is not known.

Use of 60 Vbeta and 13 Jbeta primers characterized the PCR. Assay: immunoSEQ multiplex PCR; the TCRdb copy retains only in-frame clones and omits some. The sample has tens of thousands of clones, about 70% seen once. J lost 0 bases, V lost 1 base, and 6 bases had no gene match. The CDR3 extends over 16 amino acids. Germline V gives CDR1 SGHRS, CDR2 YFSETQ. Sequencing was carried out using PBMCs. The TCR originated in a woman aged 60-75 years in good health and CMV-seropositive. The chain links TRBV5-1 to TRBJ2-7; 8 bases align to TRBD1. CDR3: CASSLFGTGPSYEQYF. The CDR3 bases are TGCGCCAGCAGCTTGTTCGGGACAGGTCCCTCCTACGAGCAGTACTTC.